The 26 T cell receptor beta chains listed next were all sequenced from one sample in a study of OX40 agonist ivuxolimab in advanced cancers. The data were produced by immunoSEQ multiplex PCR, yet TCRdb's version contains in-frame clones alone and is incomplete. The sample includes roughly 43,000 clones, 82% seen only once; the top ten take 1.5% to 2%. Sequencing was performed on CD4+ or CD8+ T cells sorted from blood, taken in a trial of the OX40 agonist ivuxolimab. The receptors stem from an adult with an advanced solid tumor such as melanoma, head and neck, liver or kidney cancer.

The J gene is TRBJ1-2, the V gene TRBV27, with 8 bases matching TRBD1. This CDR3 spans 15 amino acids. CDR1 and CDR2 from the germline V gene are MNHEY and SMNVEV (reference sequence). J lost 8 bases, V lost 2 bases, and 10 bases had no gene match. CDR3: CASSLGSAGGKGYTF. The DNA of the CDR3 is TGTGCCAGCAGTTTAGGGTCTGCAGGGGGCAAAGGCTACACCTTC.

The CDR3, as DNA: TGTGCCCTCCTTTTTGGCAGGGGGAGGAATCAGCCCCAGCATTTT. Protein sequence: CALLFGRGRNQPQHF. This sequence joins TRBV7-2 and TRBJ1-5; 7 nucleotides align to TRBD1. Germline values: CDR1 SGHTA, CDR2 FQGNSA. V shed 11 bases, J shed 4 bases, and the junction held 14 bases outside the gene matches. The CDR3 loop spans 15 amino acids.

J is TRBJ2-7 and V is TRBV7-2; unclear D gene. The CDR3 consists of 13 residues. Germline V lookup: CDR1 SGHTA, CDR2 FQGNSA. V lost 3 bases and J 0 bases, leaving 6 bases between the germline ends. The CDR3 nucleotides are TGTGCCAGCAGCTTCCCTAGCTCCTACGAGCAGTACTTC. It translates to CASSFPSSYEQYF. Full variable domain (rest looked up from reference TRBV7-2 and TRBJ2-7): GAGVSQSPSNKVTEKGKDVELRCDPISGHTALYWYRQSLGQGLEFLIYFQGNSAPDKSGLPSDRFSAERTGGSVSTLTIQRTQQEDSAVYLCASSFPSSYEQYFGPGTRLTVT.

The chain joins TRBV5-6 to TRBJ1-1, with D possibly matching TRBD1 (5 bases). The V end lost 1 base, the J end lost 1 base, and 8 bases lay between the germline ends. This CDR3 comprises 14 residues. Germline V gene lookup returns CDR1 SGHDT and CDR2 YYEEEE. The CDR3 nucleotides are TGTGCCAGCAGCTTGCCCGGGGGGAACACTGAAGCTTTCTTT. It translates to CASSLPGGNTEAFF.

The chain has TRBV19 and TRBJ2-7; 9 bases match TRBD1. Germline loops: CDR1 LNHDA, CDR2 SQIVND (reference sequence). Trimming removed 6 bases from V and 2 bases from J; junction bases left unmatched: 5. The CDR3 length is 14 residues. The DNA of the CDR3 is TGTGCCAGTAGACCCCGGGACAGGGCCTACGAGCAGTACTTC. Residues: CASRPRDRAYEQYF.

The chain combines TRBV19 with TRBJ1-2; maybe TRBD1 (5 bases). The V gene lost 7 bases and the J gene lost 4 bases, with 22 bases spanning the gap. In germline, CDR1 is LNHDA, CDR2 SQIVND (reference sequence). The CDR3 consists of 16 residues. The CDR3 DNA follows: TGTGCCAGTAAACCCACCGGTGGGGGTTCAGGCTATGGCTACACCTTC. Translation: CASKPTGGGSGYGYTF.

The chain joins TRBV29-1 to TRBJ2-3; TRBD1 might be the D (6 bases). Deletions cut 3 bases from V and 6 bases from J, with 13 bases between. CDR3 size: 13 residues. Germline assignment: CDR1 SQVTM and CDR2 ANQGSEA. The CDR3 DNA is TGCAGCGTTGAGAAACAGGGACGCGATACGCAGTATTTT. It codes for CSVEKQGRDTQYF.

The chain is built from TRBV4-2 and TRBJ1-2, with D possibly matching TRBD1 (5 bases). The CDR3 has 14 residues. The germline V gene encodes CDR1 LGHNA and CDR2 YNFKEQ. Trimming cost V 1 base and J 0 bases, with 6 bases left between them. CDR3 sequence (DNA): TGTGCCAGCAGCCAAGGACAGTCTAACTATGGCTACACCTTC. This gives the protein CASSQGQSNYGYTF.

The chain links TRBV19 to TRBJ1-2, with D possibly being TRBD1 (5 bases). Germline V lookup: CDR1 LNHDA, CDR2 SQIVND (reference sequence). V gave up 5 bases and J gave up 7 bases, with 14 bases separating them. The CDR3 has 13 amino acids. The CDR3 DNA reads TGTGCCAGTAGTTACCAGGGAAGGGTTGGCTACACCTTC. Translation: CASSYQGRVGYTF.

V and J are TRBV30 and TRBJ2-7; a weak D match, TRBD2 (5 bases). The V and J ends lost 0 bases and 6 bases respectively, with 9 bases between them. The CDR3 has 12 residues. CDR1 is GTSNPN and CDR2 is SVGIG in the germline V gene (reference sequence). CDR3 region: CAWSVGSGEQYF. For the CDR3, the DNA is TGTGCCTGGAGTGTAGGGAGCGGCGAGCAGTACTTC.

The chain joins TRBV30 to TRBJ1-5; weak D call: TRBD1 (6 bases). Trimming shortened V by 3 bases and J by 2 bases, and 11 bases separated the two germline ends. The CDR3 covers 14 residues. Germline V gene data show CDR1 as GTSNPN and CDR2 as SVGIG (reference sequence). The CDR3 DNA reads as TGTGCCTGGAGAAGGGCAGGGGGCAATCAGCCCCAGCATTTT. Its translation is CAWRRAGGNQPQHF.

This chain connects TRBV6-1 to TRBJ1-3; D call uncertain. The CDR3 has 12 amino acids. V lost 2 bases, J lost 6 bases, and 5 bases lay in between. Germline CDR1 MNHNS, CDR2 SASEGT. The CDR3 region has the DNA TGTGCCAGCAGTGAAAGGACAAACACCATATATTTT. Its protein product is CASSERTNTIYF.

This rearrangement joins TRBV27 to TRBJ2-3; possible D gene TRBD1, 6 bases. This CDR3 contains 14 residues. CDR1 and CDR2 from the germline V gene are MNHEY and SMNVEV (reference sequence). V gave up 5 bases and J gave up 1 base, with 10 bases separating them. The CDR3 nucleotides are TGTGCCAGCAGTCTCCGGACAGGCACAGATACGCAGTATTTT. This gives the protein CASSLRTGTDTQYF.

The V gene is TRBV11-3, the J gene TRBJ2-1, with 7 positions matching TRBD1. Germline V gene data show CDR1 as SGHNT and CDR2 as YENEEA. V lost 5 bases to trimming and J lost 10 bases; unmatched junction nucleotides: 14. The CDR3 has 15 residues. Here the CDR3 reads CASSPTGAGIGEQFF. The CDR3 DNA sequence: TGTGCCAGCAGCCCTACAGGGGCAGGGATAGGGGAGCAGTTCTTC.

The V call is TRBV4-2, the J call TRBJ1-1; D may be TRBD1 (6 bases). V lost 1 base and J 5 bases, leaving 8 bases between the germline ends. CDR1 is LGHNA and CDR2 is YNFKEQ in the germline V gene. The CDR3 loop spans 13 amino acids. CDR3 in DNA: TGTGCCAGCAGCCAAGGGCAGGGGACTGAAGCTTTCTTT. Its protein is CASSQGQGTEAFF.

This chain connects TRBV4-2 to TRBJ2-2; TRBD2 might be the D (7 bases). The germline CDR1 and CDR2 sequences are LGHNA and YNFKEQ. Trimming took 0 bases from V and 0 from J, leaving 17 bases between them. There are 19 residues in the CDR3. The CDR3, as DNA: TGTGCCAGCAGCCAAGATGAGGGGGGGCCCCTTCCGAACACCGGGGAGCTGTTTTTT. It translates to CASSQDEGGPLPNTGELFF.

The chain employs TRBV14 and TRBJ1-3; D unclear. Germline V lookup: CDR1 SGHDN, CDR2 FVKESK. V was shortened by 0 bases and J by 1 base, with 13 bases between the two germline ends. This CDR3 spans 17 amino acids. The CDR3 protein is CASSQDETWFSGNTIYF. The CDR3 bases are TGTGCCAGCAGCCAAGACGAGACCTGGTTTTCTGGAAACACCATATATTTT.

This clone was detected a few times. The V gene is TRBV5-4, the J gene TRBJ1-1, with a weak D call TRBD1 (5 bases). The CDR3 length is 14 residues. Germline-derived CDR1 and CDR2 are SGHNT and YYREEE (reference sequence). V dropped 3 bases and J dropped 0 bases, with 9 bases sitting between them. This chain's CDR3 is CASSSGRMNTEAFF. The DNA of the CDR3 is TGTGCCAGCAGCTCGGGACGGATGAACACTGAAGCTTTCTTT.

This chain joins TRBV10-2 and TRBJ2-2, with TRBD2 identical over 9 bases. After removal of 3 bases from V and 5 bases from J, the junction contained 10 bases not matched to a gene. Germline V gives CDR1 WSHSY, CDR2 SAAADI. CDR3 length: 17 amino acids. Here the CDR3 reads CASSESDSGGRTGELFF. The CDR3 bases are TGCGCCAGCAGTGAATCTGATAGCGGGGGAAGGACCGGGGAGCTGTTTTTT.

This clone ranks as medium-sized. This chain joins TRBV4-2 and TRBJ2-3; D gene uncertain. CDR1 and CDR2 (germline): LGHNA, YNFKEQ. Deletions cut 0 bases from V and 6 bases from J, with 7 bases between. This CDR3 has 13 amino acids. CDR3 protein: CASSQDSADTQYF. The CDR3 nucleotides read TGTGCCAGCAGCCAAGATTCAGCGGATACGCAGTATTTT.

The chain uses TRBV27 and TRBJ1-5; no clear D gene. Germline V gene lookup returns CDR1 MNHEY and CDR2 SMNVEV (reference sequence). Trimming removed 3 bases at V and 7 bases at J, with 10 bases between. This CDR3 contains 13 residues. The CDR3 protein is CASSFDPLQPQHF. The CDR3 DNA is TGTGCCAGCAGTTTTGACCCTCTCCAGCCCCAGCATTTT.

V usage is TRBV2 and J usage is TRBJ2-1; possible D gene TRBD1, 5 bases. The germline gives CDR1 SNHLY, CDR2 FYNNEI. Trimming removed 7 bases at V and 3 bases at J, with 16 bases between. This CDR3 is built from 15 residues. CDR3 amino acids: CASTPSRGFYNEQFF. The CDR3 DNA follows: TGTGCCAGCACCCCATCTAGGGGATTCTACAATGAGCAGTTCTTC.

V and J are TRBV4-2 and TRBJ1-5; D possibly corresponds to TRBD1 (5 bases). Germline lookup yields CDR1 LGHNA and CDR2 YNFKEQ. The CDR3 loop spans 16 amino acids. With 1 base removed from V and 7 bases from J, the gap between germline ends came to 17 bases. The DNA of the CDR3 is TGTGCCAGCAGCCAAGGGGGGGGATCTCCAAGACAGCCCCAGCATTTT. Translation gives CASSQGGGSPRQPQHF.

This chain joins TRBV11-3 and TRBJ2-2, with a tentative D call TRBD1 (6 bases). CDR1 SGHNT and CDR2 YENEEA come from the germline V gene. Trimming removed 0 bases at V and 1 base at J, with 6 bases between. The CDR3 consists of 15 residues. CDR3 nucleotides: TGTGCCAGCAGCTTAGAAGGGGGGAACACCGGGGAGCTGTTTTTT. This codes for CASSLEGGNTGELFF.

The chain couples TRBV19 to TRBJ1-2, with D maybe TRBD1 (5 bases). Trimming removed 1 base at V and 9 bases at J, with 9 bases between. The length of the CDR3 is 12 residues. CDR1 LNHDA and CDR2 SQIVND come from the germline V gene (reference sequence). The CDR3 loop reads CASSIVAGSYTF. The CDR3 coding sequence is TGTGCCAGTAGTATAGTTGCAGGGAGCTACACCTTC.

The chain is built from TRBV14 and TRBJ2-7; TRBD1 matches 7 bases. There are 14 residues in the CDR3. Losses at the gene ends were 4 bases for V and 5 bases for J; bases not matched to a gene: 8. CDR1 is SGHDN and CDR2 is FVKESK in the germline V gene. The CDR3 reads CASSRKTGFHEQYF. The DNA for the CDR3 is TGTGCCAGCAGCCGAAAGACAGGGTTCCACGAGCAGTACTTC.